Listed below are T cell receptor beta chains from one sample, sequenced in a study of cytomegalovirus exposure and HLA in healthy donors. Profiled with immunoSEQ multiplex PCR; TCRdb holds only in-frame clones, not every one. The sample consists of under 150,000 clones, 50% to 65% of them appearing once. The source material was PBMCs. These receptor sequences come from a man between 35 and 55 years old in good health and CMV-seropositive. Both conserved end residues are part of each CDR3. The D gene is left open where the match is weak. Clone size is not always given. Where it is, it says once, few, many or a class for expanded clones.

clone_size | d_call | j_call | v_call | cdr3_aa | cdr3_nt
once | NA | TRBJ2-3 | TRBV30 | CAWSVRESHTQYF | TGTGCCTGGAGTGTACGGGAGAGCCATACGCAGTATTTT
NA | TRBD1 | TRBJ1-2 | TRBV5-1 | CASSLRDSSNYGYTF | TGCGCCAGCAGCCTTCGGGACAGTTCGAACTATGGCTACACCTTC
NA | TRBD1 | TRBJ2-7 | TRBV25-1 | CAVSQGDEQYF | TGTGCCGTTTCCCAGGGGGACGAGCAGTACTTC
NA | TRBD1 | TRBJ2-7 | TRBV6-5 | CASSWDRGTSYEQYF | TGTGCCAGCAGTTGGGACAGGGGGACCTCCTACGAGCAGTACTTC
NA | TRBD2 | TRBJ2-7 | TRBV5-1 | CASSLALAGTYEQYF | TGCGCCAGCAGCTTGGCTCTAGCGGGAACCTACGAGCAGTACTTC
few | TRBD1 | TRBJ2-1 | TRBV7-3 | CASSQGQGAYNEQFF | TGTGCCAGCAGCCAGGGACAGGGAGCCTACAATGAGCAGTTCTTC
NA | NA | TRBJ2-2 | TRBV11-2 | CASSWERKGELFF | TGTGCCAGCAGCTGGGAGAGGAAGGGGGAGCTGTTTTTT
NA | NA | TRBJ1-3 | TRBV30 | CAWTGNSGNTIYF | TGTGCCTGGACAGGAAACTCTGGAAACACCATATATTTT
NA | NA | TRBJ2-3 | TRBV7-9 | CASSLAGEADTQYF | TGTGCCAGCAGCTTAGCGGGGGAGGCAGATACGCAGTATTTT
few | TRBD1 | TRBJ1-1 | TRBV11-2 | CASSDPTGPMNTEAFF | TGTGCCAGCAGCGATCCGACAGGGCCCATGAACACTGAAGCTTTCTTT
few | NA | TRBJ2-1 | TRBV4-2 | CASSLNDNSYNEQFF | TGTGCCAGCAGCCTAAATGACAACTCATACAATGAGCAGTTCTTC
NA | NA | TRBJ2-7 | TRBV6-4 | CASSDSFHYEQYF | TGTGCCAGCAGTGACTCGTTCCACTACGAGCAGTACTTC
NA | TRBD1 | TRBJ2-3 | TRBV28 | CASSSGQGTDTQYF | TGTGCCAGCAGCTCTGGACAGGGTACGGATACGCAGTATTTT
few | NA | TRBJ2-5 | TRBV7-9 | CASLRPVQETQYF | TGTGCCAGCCTGAGGCCGGTACAAGAGACCCAGTACTTC
NA | TRBD2 | TRBJ2-3 | TRBV7-9 | CASSTSGTSGTQYF | TGTGCCAGCAGCACCTCGGGGACTAGCGGTACGCAGTATTTT
NA | NA | TRBJ2-3 | TRBV5-1 | CASSDRTSLLTDTQYF | TGCGCCAGCAGCGATAGGACAAGCCTTCTCACAGATACGCAGTATTTT
NA | NA | TRBJ2-3 | TRBV2 | CASRPTPSTDTQYF | TGTGCCAGCAGGCCGACACCCAGCACAGATACGCAGTATTTT
NA | TRBD1 | TRBJ2-5 | TRBV6-5 | CASSGTGAGRGTQYF | TGTGCCAGCAGTGGGACAGGGGCCGGACGGGGGACCCAGTACTTC
NA | TRBD1 | TRBJ1-4 | TRBV19 | CASSIPGTGLEKLFF | TGTGCCAGTAGCATTCCCGGGACAGGGCTAGAAAAACTGTTTTTT
NA | TRBD2 | TRBJ2-3 | TRBV7-3 | CASSFGSGGTGTDTQYF | TGTGCCAGCAGCTTTGGTAGCGGGGGGACCGGCACAGATACGCAGTATTTT
few | NA | TRBJ2-7 | TRBV14 | CASSQQGGGVSYEQYF | TGTGCCAGCAGCCAACAGGGGGGAGGCGTCTCCTACGAGCAGTACTTC
NA | NA | TRBJ2-1 | TRBV5-1 | CASSFEGGNEQFF | TGCGCCAGCAGCTTTGAGGGAGGCAATGAGCAGTTCTTC
few | NA | TRBJ2-7 | TRBV10-1 | CASSEGDPRHPYEQYF | TGCGCCAGCAGTGAGGGCGACCCGAGACACCCCTACGAGCAGTACTTC
NA | NA | TRBJ2-5 | TRBV2 | CASNRAGTTLQETQYF | TGTGCCAGCAACCGGGCGGGAACTACACTTCAAGAGACCCAGTACTTC
few | TRBD1 | TRBJ1-2 | TRBV5-8 | CASSLLQGGYGYTF | TGTGCCAGCAGCTTGTTACAGGGGGGCTATGGCTACACCTTC
few | NA | TRBJ1-4 | TRBV18 | CASSPRTETNEKLFF | TGTGCCAGCTCACCTAGGACAGAGACGAATGAAAAACTGTTTTTT
NA | TRBD2 | TRBJ2-7 | TRBV6-5 | CASRRAGGPHEQYF | TGTGCCAGCAGGAGAGCGGGGGGGCCTCACGAGCAGTACTTC
NA | NA | TRBJ1-2 | TRBV25-1 | CASSELSGDGDYGYTF | TGTGCCAGCAGTGAACTTTCAGGCGACGGGGACTATGGCTACACCTTC
NA | TRBD2 | TRBJ2-1 | TRBV11-2 | CASSLAGGHYNEQFF | TGTGCCAGCAGCTTAGCGGGAGGCCACTACAATGAGCAGTTCTTC
NA | TRBD1 | TRBJ1-4 | TRBV18 | CASSPSGQGLNEKLFF | TGTGCCAGCTCACCATCCGGACAGGGGCTTAATGAAAAACTGTTTTTT
NA | TRBD1 | TRBJ1-2 | TRBV5-1 | CASSAEGQVGYTF | TGCGCCAGCAGCGCGGAGGGACAGGTTGGCTACACCTTC
NA | TRBD1 | TRBJ2-5 | TRBV20-1 | CSLQGEETQYF | TGCAGTCTACAGGGGGAGGAGACCCAGTACTTC
NA | TRBD2 | TRBJ2-3 | TRBV11-2 | CASSSGLAGGTDTQYF | TGTGCCAGCAGCTCGGGACTAGCGGGGGGCACAGATACGCAGTATTTT
NA | NA | TRBJ2-3 | TRBV6-1 | CASSAGVQTSTDTQYF | TGTGCCAGCAGTGCCGGGGTACAAACTAGCACAGATACGCAGTATTTT
NA | NA | TRBJ2-4 | TRBV6-1 | CASREANIQYF | TGTGCCAGCAGAGAGGCTAACATTCAGTACTTC
NA | NA | TRBJ2-1 | TRBV4-3 | CASSQGGGLAGEQFF | TGCGCCAGCAGCCAAGGGGGAGGCCTAGCTGGTGAGCAGTTCTTC
NA | NA | TRBJ1-2 | TRBV28 | CASSLGPGGLGYGYTF | TGTGCCAGCAGTTTGGGGCCCGGGGGATTGGGCTATGGCTACACCTTC
NA | NA | TRBJ2-2 | TRBV19 | CASRLWTSNTGELFF | TGTGCCAGTAGGCTGTGGACATCGAACACCGGGGAGCTGTTTTTT
once | TRBD1 | TRBJ1-4 | TRBV5-1 | CASSLGGQGAYEKLFF | TGCGCCAGCAGCTTGGGGGGACAGGGGGCCTATGAAAAACTGTTTTTT
NA | NA | TRBJ1-5 | TRBV6-5 | CASTASGTGNQPQHF | TGTGCCAGCACCGCGTCGGGTACGGGCAATCAGCCCCAGCATTTT
NA | TRBD2 | TRBJ2-5 | TRBV9 | CASSIGTSGQETQYF | TGTGCCAGCAGCATCGGGACTAGCGGGCAAGAGACCCAGTACTTC
NA | TRBD1 | TRBJ1-2 | TRBV2 | CASSVRDSYGYTF | TGTGCCAGCAGCGTCCGGGACAGCTATGGCTACACCTTC
NA | TRBD1 | TRBJ1-4 | TRBV19 | CASSRRQGDEKLFF | TGTGCCAGTAGTCGGAGACAGGGTGATGAAAAACTGTTTTTT
few | TRBD1 | TRBJ1-1 | TRBV5-1 | CASSRTGGNTEAFF | TGCGCCAGCAGCCGGACAGGGGGAAACACTGAAGCTTTCTTT
NA | TRBD1 | TRBJ2-7 | TRBV15 | CATSRPLGQGGNEQYF | TGTGCCACCAGCAGACCCTTAGGACAGGGGGGAAACGAGCAGTACTTC
NA | TRBD1 | TRBJ2-7 | TRBV5-1 | CASSQGQGSHEQYF | TGCGCCAGCAGCCAGGGACAGGGGTCGCATGAGCAGTACTTC
NA | TRBD1 | TRBJ1-3 | TRBV6-8 | CARPPPGQGFGNTIYF | TGTGCCAGACCACCCCCGGGACAGGGTTTTGGAAACACCATATATTTT
NA | TRBD2 | TRBJ2-1 | TRBV30 | CAWSYLAGEGEQFF | TGTGCCTGGAGTTATCTAGCGGGAGAGGGTGAGCAGTTCTTC
NA | TRBD1 | TRBJ2-6 | TRBV9 | CASSKGQGTGANVLTF | TGTGCCAGCAGCAAGGGACAGGGGACTGGGGCCAACGTCCTGACTTTC